This TCR beta chain was sequenced in a study of shared clonotypes between healthy human individuals. Background on the study: Two female and a few male donors aged 18 to 49 were enrolled.

Losses at the gene ends were 6 bases for V and 4 bases for J; bases not matched to a gene: 9. Germline CDR1 SGHRS, CDR2 YFSETQ. The CDR3 is made up of 14 amino acids. Negatively enriched CD4+ T cells were divided by CD45RA into naive and memory. Original handling: ImmunoSEQ output lacked quality scores and full-length reads, limiting matched filtering. The protocol was immunoSEQ multiplex PCR, while the TCRdb copy is restricted to in-frame clones and leaves out a portion. V, J and clone size are those of that table, while D and trimming were read from the DNA. The data hold 2 million to 3 million clones, with 93% observed a single time.

The V gene is TRBV5-1, the J gene TRBJ1-2, with TRBD1 matching over 7 bases. The sequencing sample was made of naive CD4+ T cells from PBMCs. This sample's subset: CD45RA+ positively selected. The sequence was obtained from a man between 18 and 35 years old in good health. Some clones in this sample may be carry-over from other donors' samples. The CDR3 reads CASTSGTESYGYTF. CDR3 bases: TGCGCCAGCACTTCCGGGACAGAAAGCTATGGCTACACCTTC.